This is a list of T cell receptor beta chains from one sample in a study of T cells in Graves' hyperthyroidism and ophthalmopathy. From the multiplex PCR reads, TCRdb called clonotypes with MiXCR, one entry per CDR3 protein. The table lists around 690,000 distinct CDR3 sequences, 15% to 20% of them singletons. The sequencing sample was made of blood. The receptors shown here come from a middle-aged man with Graves' hyperthyroidism. Both conserved end residues are part of each CDR3. D genes are given only for firm matches. The size of a clone is reported for some rows only, either as once, few or many, or as a class for expanded clones.

v_gene: TRBV6-1; j_gene: TRBJ1-1; d_gene: NA; abundance: many; CDR3nt: TGTGCCAGCATCGCGGGGGGGGGGTATGGGACAAACACTGAAGCTTTCTTT; CDR3aa: CASIAGGGYGTNTEAFF
v_gene: TRBV3-1; j_gene: TRBJ1-5; d_gene: NA; abundance: NA; CDR3nt: TGTGCCAGCAGCCAAGGTAGCGTTGGCAATCAGCCCCAGCATTTT; CDR3aa: CASSQGSVGNQPQHF
v_gene: TRBV5-6; j_gene: TRBJ1-2; d_gene: NA; abundance: NA; CDR3nt: TGTGCCAGCAGCTTGGTTCTGAGGGCCTATGGCTACACCTTC; CDR3aa: CASSLVLRAYGYTF
v_gene: TRBV11-2; j_gene: TRBJ2-5; d_gene: NA; abundance: many; CDR3nt: TGTGCCAGCAGCTTAGATCTGAATAGTCAAGAGACCCAGTACTTC; CDR3aa: CASSLDLNSQETQYF
v_gene: TRBV18; j_gene: TRBJ1-5; d_gene: NA; abundance: many; CDR3nt: TGTGCCAGCTCAGGGGACTTGGAGCAGCCCCAGCATTTT; CDR3aa: CASSGDLEQPQHF
v_gene: TRBV15; j_gene: TRBJ1-1; d_gene: NA; abundance: NA; CDR3nt: TGTGCCACCAGCAGAGGTCCCACAGGGAACACTGAAGCTTTCTTT; CDR3aa: CATSRGPTGNTEAFF
v_gene: TRBV6-1; j_gene: TRBJ1-1; d_gene: TRBD1; abundance: many; CDR3nt: TGTGCCAGCACCTCGGACAGGCGGATGTTCGGGCAAAACACTGAAGCTTTCTTT; CDR3aa: CASTSDRRMFGQNTEAFF
v_gene: TRBV30; j_gene: TRBJ2-7; d_gene: TRBD2; abundance: many; CDR3nt: TGTGCCTGGAGTGTTGGCGGGAGGAACGAGCAGTACTTC; CDR3aa: CAWSVGGRNEQYF
v_gene: TRBV30; j_gene: TRBJ1-5; d_gene: NA; abundance: few; CDR3nt: TGTGCCTGGATTCCAAAGGGGATGGGCAATCAGCCCCAGCATTTT; CDR3aa: CAWIPKGMGNQPQHF
v_gene: TRBV30; j_gene: TRBJ2-1; d_gene: NA; abundance: NA; CDR3nt: TGTGCCGCGGACTCTTACAATGAGCAGTTCTTC; CDR3aa: CAADSYNEQFF
v_gene: TRBV19; j_gene: TRBJ2-1; d_gene: NA; abundance: NA; CDR3nt: TGTGCCAGTAGTAGCTACATCTACAATGAGCAGTTCTTC; CDR3aa: CASSSYIYNEQFF
v_gene: TRBV25-1; j_gene: TRBJ2-2; d_gene: TRBD2; abundance: many; CDR3nt: TGTGCCAGCAGTGATTCTCACCTCTCTAGCGGGAGTTGGCACACCGGGGAGCTGTTTTTT; CDR3aa: CASSDSHLSSGSWHTGELFF
v_gene: TRBV20-1; j_gene: TRBJ2-7; d_gene: NA; abundance: few; CDR3nt: TGCAGTGCGGGGTGGGGGGAGTCGCTGAGCGAGCAGTACTTC; CDR3aa: CSAGWGESLSEQYF
v_gene: TRBV19; j_gene: TRBJ1-2; d_gene: TRBD1; abundance: many; CDR3nt: TGTGCCAGTAGTGGACAGGGCTATGGCTATGGCTACACCTTC; CDR3aa: CASSGQGYGYGYTF
v_gene: TRBV11-2; j_gene: TRBJ2-7; d_gene: TRBD2; abundance: many; CDR3nt: TGTGCCAGCAGCTCCCGGGGGGAGGGGGAGCAGTACTTC; CDR3aa: CASSSRGEGEQYF
v_gene: TRBV11-2; j_gene: TRBJ2-6; d_gene: NA; abundance: many; CDR3nt: TGTGCCAGCAGCCAAATTAGTGGGGCCAACGTCCTGACTTTC; CDR3aa: CASSQISGANVLTF
v_gene: TRBV12-5; j_gene: TRBJ2-1; d_gene: TRBD2; abundance: many; CDR3nt: TGTGCTAGTGGTTTGACTCGACTAGCGGAGTACAATGAGCAGTTCTTC; CDR3aa: CASGLTRLAEYNEQFF
v_gene: TRBV19; j_gene: TRBJ2-2; d_gene: NA; abundance: few; CDR3nt: TGTGCCAGTAGTCTCAAGACAGCTCCTAACACCGGGGAGCTGTTTTTT; CDR3aa: CASSLKTAPNTGELFF
v_gene: TRBV2; j_gene: TRBJ2-2; d_gene: TRBD2; abundance: many; CDR3nt: TGTGCCAGCAGTTTAGCGGGAGGGGGATTCGGGGAGCTGTTTTTT; CDR3aa: CASSLAGGGFGELFF
v_gene: TRBV28; j_gene: TRBJ1-1; d_gene: NA; abundance: many; CDR3nt: TGTGCCAGCAGTCCCAAGACCCCGGGGAACACTGAAGCTTTCTTT; CDR3aa: CASSPKTPGNTEAFF
v_gene: TRBV7-9; j_gene: TRBJ1-1; d_gene: TRBD1; abundance: NA; CDR3nt: TGTGCCAGCAGCTCCTGGGGACCAGGGGGAACTGAAGCTTTCTTT; CDR3aa: CASSSWGPGGTEAFF
v_gene: TRBV24-1; j_gene: TRBJ2-7; d_gene: NA; abundance: many; CDR3nt: TGTGCCACCAGTGAGGGGCAGTCCTACGAGCAGTACTTC; CDR3aa: CATSEGQSYEQYF
v_gene: TRBV2; j_gene: TRBJ2-1; d_gene: TRBD2; abundance: NA; CDR3nt: TGTGCCAGCAGCGATCAGGGACTAGCGGGAGACAATGAGCAGTTCTTC; CDR3aa: CASSDQGLAGDNEQFF
v_gene: TRBV28; j_gene: TRBJ2-7; d_gene: TRBD2; abundance: many; CDR3nt: TGTGCCACACTCGTCGGGGGTAGCGGGTCCTACGAGCAGTACTTC; CDR3aa: CATLVGGSGSYEQYF
v_gene: TRBV5-1; j_gene: TRBJ2-7; d_gene: TRBD1; abundance: few; CDR3nt: TGCGCCAGCATGCCCGGGACAGCAACCTACGAGCAGTACTTC; CDR3aa: CASMPGTATYEQYF
v_gene: TRBV27; j_gene: TRBJ2-1; d_gene: NA; abundance: NA; CDR3nt: TGTGCCAGCAGTTTATCGATCCTCTCTCCCTACAATGAGCAGTTCTTC; CDR3aa: CASSLSILSPYNEQFF
v_gene: TRBV30; j_gene: TRBJ1-4; d_gene: TRBD1; abundance: many; CDR3nt: TGTGCCTGGACTTCAGGGACAGCTTATAATGAAAAACTGTTTTTT; CDR3aa: CAWTSGTAYNEKLFF
v_gene: TRBV4-1; j_gene: TRBJ2-2; d_gene: NA; abundance: NA; CDR3nt: TGCGCCAGCAGCCAAGGAGGAGCAGGGGCCGGGACCGGGGAGCTGTTTTTT; CDR3aa: CASSQGGAGAGTGELFF
v_gene: TRBV28; j_gene: TRBJ2-1; d_gene: TRBD2; abundance: NA; CDR3nt: TGTGCCAGCAGCCGACCCGGGACTAGCTATGAGCAGTTCTTC; CDR3aa: CASSRPGTSYEQFF
v_gene: TRBV2; j_gene: TRBJ2-1; d_gene: TRBD2; abundance: many; CDR3nt: TGTGCCAGGCGGGATAGCGGGAGTAATGAGCAGTTCTTC; CDR3aa: CARRDSGSNEQFF
v_gene: TRBV2; j_gene: TRBJ2-1; d_gene: NA; abundance: many; CDR3nt: TGTGCCAGCAGTGAATCGGTCAGCTCCTACAATGAGCAGTTCTTC; CDR3aa: CASSESVSSYNEQFF
v_gene: TRBV5-1; j_gene: TRBJ2-3; d_gene: TRBD2; abundance: many; CDR3nt: TGCGCCAGCAGCTCTGAACTAGCGGGAGTTACAGATACGCAGTATTTT; CDR3aa: CASSSELAGVTDTQYF
v_gene: TRBV28; j_gene: TRBJ2-7; d_gene: TRBD2; abundance: NA; CDR3nt: TGTGCCAGCAGTTTATTGGGACTAGCGGGACCTTCCTACGAGCAGTACTTC; CDR3aa: CASSLLGLAGPSYEQYF
v_gene: TRBV11-2; j_gene: TRBJ2-3; d_gene: NA; abundance: few; CDR3nt: TGTGCCAGCAGCTGGGACCGTCAGACCGGGGCTACGCAGTATTTT; CDR3aa: CASSWDRQTGATQYF
v_gene: TRBV29-1; j_gene: TRBJ1-1; d_gene: TRBD1; abundance: many; CDR3nt: TGCAGCGTTTCGGACAGGGTGGGTGAAGCTTTCTTT; CDR3aa: CSVSDRVGEAFF
v_gene: TRBV19; j_gene: TRBJ2-1; d_gene: TRBD2; abundance: few; CDR3nt: TGTGCCAGTAGATCCTCGGGACTAGCGGGAGTAGAGCAGTTCTTC; CDR3aa: CASRSSGLAGVEQFF
v_gene: TRBV25-1; j_gene: TRBJ1-1; d_gene: TRBD1; abundance: few; CDR3nt: TGTGCCAGCAGTGATCTCGGACAGGTGAACACTGAAGCTTTCTTT; CDR3aa: CASSDLGQVNTEAFF
v_gene: TRBV7-9; j_gene: TRBJ2-2; d_gene: NA; abundance: NA; CDR3nt: TGTGCCAGCAGCTTCTCGCCGGGGCTAAACACCGGGGAGCTGTTTTTT; CDR3aa: CASSFSPGLNTGELFF
v_gene: TRBV2; j_gene: TRBJ2-7; d_gene: NA; abundance: many; CDR3nt: TGTGCCAGCAGTGAATTGGAACTAGACTCCTACGAGCAGTACTTC; CDR3aa: CASSELELDSYEQYF
v_gene: TRBV2; j_gene: TRBJ1-3; d_gene: NA; abundance: many; CDR3nt: TGTGCCAGCAAATTACGGTGGTCTTCTCTAAACTCTGGAAACACCATATATTTT; CDR3aa: CASKLRWSSLNSGNTIYF
v_gene: TRBV14; j_gene: TRBJ1-1; d_gene: TRBD1; abundance: few; CDR3nt: TGTGCCAGCAGAAAACAGGGGGCTGTTACTGAAGCTTTCTTT; CDR3aa: CASRKQGAVTEAFF
v_gene: TRBV10-3; j_gene: TRBJ1-1; d_gene: NA; abundance: NA; CDR3nt: TGTGCCATCAGTGAGTCGGGGACTTCGAACACTGAAGCTTTCTTT; CDR3aa: CAISESGTSNTEAFF
v_gene: TRBV10-3; j_gene: TRBJ2-5; d_gene: TRBD2; abundance: many; CDR3nt: TGTGCCATCAGTGATGTGGGCGGGAGCCAAGAGACCCAGTACTTC; CDR3aa: CAISDVGGSQETQYF
v_gene: TRBV18; j_gene: TRBJ2-1; d_gene: TRBD1; abundance: many; CDR3nt: TGTGCCAGCTCACCATCCCGGGACAGGGGGGACAATGAGCAGTTCTTC; CDR3aa: CASSPSRDRGDNEQFF
v_gene: TRBV4-2; j_gene: TRBJ2-2; d_gene: NA; abundance: many; CDR3nt: TGTGCCAGCAGCCAAGATGACGGGCCGAACACCGGGGAGCTGTTTTTT; CDR3aa: CASSQDDGPNTGELFF
v_gene: TRBV7-9; j_gene: TRBJ2-2; d_gene: NA; abundance: many; CDR3nt: TGTGCCAGCAGCTTAACCCCGTCGAGACGGAGGAACACCGGGGAGCTGTTTTTT; CDR3aa: CASSLTPSRRRNTGELFF
v_gene: TRBV28; j_gene: TRBJ2-5; d_gene: NA; abundance: many; CDR3nt: TGTGCCAGCAGTTTTGAACAGGCCCAAGAGACCCAGTACTTC; CDR3aa: CASSFEQAQETQYF
v_gene: TRBV7-2; j_gene: TRBJ1-1; d_gene: NA; abundance: NA; CDR3nt: TGTGCCAGCAGTCCAGTTCAGAACACTGAAGCTTTCTTT; CDR3aa: CASSPVQNTEAFF
v_gene: TRBV11-2; j_gene: TRBJ2-5; d_gene: NA; abundance: many; CDR3nt: TGTGCCAGCAGCTTAGATGGCAGGGGATCAAGAGAGCAGTACTTC; CDR3aa: CASSLDGRGSREQYF
v_gene: TRBV20-1; j_gene: TRBJ1-1; d_gene: NA; abundance: NA; CDR3nt: TGCAGTGCTAGGCGACAGAACACTGAAGCTTTCTTT; CDR3aa: CSARRQNTEAFF